Below, 25 T cell receptor beta chains from the same sample are listed, as sequenced in a study of graft-versus-host responses after intestinal transplantation. These receptors' targets are unknown. This table comes from immunoSEQ multiplex PCR, and its TCRdb copy is limited to in-frame clones, with some not included. The table has about 70,000 clones, about 80% seen once. Sequences were derived from unstimulated CD4+ T cells sorted from spleen or lymph node cells, sampled before transplant. These receptors came from a human donor who was the organ donor for an intestinal transplant.

The CDR3 sequence is CASSQGFGQGSYNEQFF. For the CDR3, the DNA is TGCGCCAGCAGCCAAGGTTTTGGACAGGGTTCCTACAATGAGCAGTTCTTC. The chain links TRBV10-2 to TRBJ2-1; 8 bases agree with TRBD1. Looked up from germline, CDR1 is WSHSY and CDR2 is SAAADI. V was pared by 6 bases and J by 1 base, with 11 bases of the junction left unmatched. The CDR3 consists of 17 residues.

This chain joins TRBV19 and TRBJ1-5, with 7 nucleotides matching TRBD1. The CDR3 consists of 14 residues. V was clipped by 5 bases and J by 7 bases; unmatched bases: 8. The germline V gene encodes CDR1 LNHDA and CDR2 SQIVND (reference sequence). As DNA, the CDR3 is TGTGCCAGTAGTCCTACAGGGGATGGGCAGCCCCAGCATTTT. It encodes CASSPTGDGQPQHF.

This clone was recorded once. The chain uses TRBV10-2 and TRBJ1-5; a possible D gene is TRBD1 (6 bases). Germline V CDR1 and CDR2: WSHSY, SAAADI. This CDR3 comprises 17 residues. The germline V and J ends were trimmed by 6 bases and 0 bases, with 18 bases remaining between them. CDR3 sequence (DNA): TGCGCCAGCAGACCAGGGACAACGACTTATAGCAATCAGCCCCAGCATTTT. The encoded protein is CASRPGTTTYSNQPQHF.

This clone was observed a handful of times. In the same sample, other DNA sequences code for this CDR3. The gene calls are TRBV6-5 and TRBJ1-5, with 8 bases identical to TRBD1. Trimming at V came to 4 bases and at J to 5 bases, leaving 4 bases not matched to a gene. The CDR3 has 14 amino acids. Germline values: CDR1 MNHEY, CDR2 SVGAGI. DNA of the CDR3: TGTGCCAGCAGTTCTCGACAGGGGTATCAGCCCCAGCATTTT. This encodes CASSSRQGYQPQHF.

This chain links TRBV21-1 with TRBJ2-7; the listed D gene, TRBD1, was not tested against the DNA. TRBV21-1 represents a pseudogene. The CDR3 runs to 16 residues. The CDR3 DNA sequence: TGTGCCAGCAGCAACCATGATGTGGGGCTCCGTCAGTTGCAGTACGTC. This gives the protein CASSNHDVGLRQLQYV.

J is TRBJ1-1 and V is TRBV2; D is unclear. V was trimmed by 5 bases and J by 1 base, leaving 5 bases between them. The CDR3 sequence is 12 residues long. Germline CDR1 and CDR2: SNHLY and FYNNEI. The CDR3 region has the DNA TGTGCCAGCAGTCCTAGGAACACTGAAGCTTTCTTT. It codes for CASSPRNTEAFF.

This chain joins TRBV25-1 and TRBJ2-2; perhaps TRBD2 as D (7 bases). Per the germline V gene, CDR1 is MGHDK and CDR2 is SYGVNS. The V and J ends lost 5 bases and 4 bases respectively, with 14 bases between them. The CDR3 is made up of 15 amino acids. CDR3 nucleotide sequence: TGTGCCAGCAGTACCCGGGGGGCCCGCACCGGGGAGCTGTTTTTT. It is translated as CASSTRGARTGELFF.

The CDR3 region has the DNA TGTGCCAGCAGTTGGAACAGGGGGTGGAGTACCGGGGAGCTGTTTTTT. Residues: CASSWNRGWSTGELFF. The V and J genes are TRBV6-5 and TRBJ2-2; 8 bases map to TRBD1. The CDR3 covers 16 residues. The J segment lost 5 bases and the V segment lost 4 bases, leaving 9 bases of the junction unmatched. Germline assignment: CDR1 MNHEY and CDR2 SVGAGI.

The chain carries TRBV7-9 and TRBJ2-7; 10 nucleotides agree with TRBD2. The CDR3 runs to 14 residues. Looked up from germline, CDR1 is SEHNR and CDR2 is FQNEAQ (reference sequence). The ends lost 5 bases at V and 4 bases at J; junction bases unmatched: 5. The CDR3 loop is CASSASGGSYEQYV. The CDR3 nucleotides are TGTGCCAGCAGCGCTAGCGGGGGTTCTTACGAGCAGTACGTC.

The chain couples TRBV5-6 to TRBJ2-7; D perhaps matches TRBD2 (6 bases). Trimming stripped 5 bases from V and 3 bases from J, with 15 bases between. The CDR3 totals 14 residues. Germline V gene sequence: CDR1 SGHDT, CDR2 YYEEEE. The CDR3 sequence: CASRLEGQYYEQYV. The CDR3 DNA follows: TGTGCCAGCAGACTGGAGGGCCAATACTACGAGCAGTACGTC.

The CDR3 DNA sequence: TGTGCCAGCAATCGTGGGCTCCAAGAGACCCAGTACTTC. Translation gives CASNRGLQETQYF. This chain uses TRBV6-1 with TRBJ2-5; D not certain. Deletions cut 7 bases from V and 1 base from J, with 10 bases between. The CDR3 is 13 amino acids. Germline lookup yields CDR1 MNHNS and CDR2 SASEGT.

The J gene is TRBJ2-5, the V gene TRBV7-2; 11 nucleotides match TRBD1. V trimming: 5 bases; J trimming: 5 bases; junction bases outside the gene matches: 10. This CDR3 spans 16 amino acids. The germline gives CDR1 SGHTA, CDR2 FQGNSA. CDR3 sequence: CASSLTGTGGVETQYF. The CDR3 DNA sequence: TGTGCCAGCAGCCTCACCGGGACAGGGGGTGTTGAGACCCAGTACTTC.

The genes are TRBV28 and TRBJ2-5; TRBD2 aligns across 7 bases. The CDR3 extends over 13 amino acids. The V segment lost 5 bases and the J segment 5 bases; nucleotides outside the gene matches: 5. Germline V lookup: CDR1 MDHEN, CDR2 SYDVKM. The CDR3 loop is CASSPGGVETQYF. Written as DNA, the CDR3 is TGTGCCAGCAGTCCTGGGGGGGTTGAGACCCAGTACTTC.

The J gene is TRBJ1-1, the V gene TRBV27; D gene ambiguous. Germline-derived CDR1 and CDR2 are MNHEY and SMNVEV (reference sequence). Trimming removed 6 bases at V and 3 bases at J, with 11 bases between. The CDR3 runs 13 residues. Here the CDR3 DNA reads TGTGCCAGCAGGACCGGAGGGTACACTGAAGCTTTCTTT. It encodes CASRTGGYTEAFF.

The chain has TRBV6-6 and TRBJ2-7, with 10 bases matching TRBD2. From germline, CDR1 is MNHNY and CDR2 SVGAGI (reference sequence). The CDR3 contains 14 residues. V dropped 8 bases and J dropped 1; count of bases not matched to a gene: 5. The CDR3 DNA is TGTGCCAGCGCCCTAGCGGGGGATTCCTACGAGCAGTACGTC. It is translated as CASALAGDSYEQYV.

V usage is TRBV28 and J usage is TRBJ1-4; no clear D. V lost 6 bases and J lost 0, with 8 bases in between. The CDR3 spans 14 residues. Germline lookup yields CDR1 MDHEN and CDR2 SYDVKM. The CDR3 region is CASSTPSTNEKLFF. CDR3 nucleotide sequence: TGTGCCAGCAGCACACCGTCAACTAATGAAAAACTGTTTTTT.

The chain links TRBV5-1 to TRBJ1-1; no reliable D call. V gave up 1 base and J gave up 9 bases, with 16 bases separating them. CDR3 length: 14 residues. The V gene's germline CDR1 is SGHRS and CDR2 YFSETQ. The CDR3 region is CASSLYGQDLKAFF. The CDR3 bases are TGCGCCAGCAGCTTGTACGGCCAGGATTTAAAAGCTTTCTTT.

The chain carries TRBV11-3 and TRBJ2-1, with TRBD1 matching over 7 bases. Germline lookup yields CDR1 SGHNT and CDR2 YENEEA. Germline trimming cut 0 bases from V and 2 bases from J; bases unmatched to any gene: 4. The CDR3 is 16 residues long. CDR3 residues: CASSLDHRGPYNEQFF. As DNA, the CDR3 is TGTGCCAGCAGCTTAGACCACAGGGGCCCCTACAATGAGCAGTTCTTC.

V gene TRBV6-6 combines with J gene TRBJ1-1; D is perhaps TRBD1 (6 bases). V was shortened by 7 bases and J by 3 bases, with 15 bases between the two germline ends. The CDR3 is made up of 14 amino acids. The germline CDR1 and CDR2 sequences are MNHNY and SVGAGI (reference sequence). The CDR3 bases are TGTGCCAGCACCCGCTCGCCAGGGGACACTGAAGCTTTCTTT. Amino acid sequence: CASTRSPGDTEAFF.

The chain links TRBV2 to TRBJ2-2, with D tentatively TRBD2 (6 bases). Germline V gene data show CDR1 as SNHLY and CDR2 as FYNNEI. V was trimmed by 3 bases and J by 8 bases, leaving 7 bases between them. There are 12 residues in the CDR3. CDR3: CASSEAGGELFF. The CDR3 nucleotides read TGTGCCAGCAGTGAGGCGGGAGGGGAGCTGTTTTTT.

The gene calls are TRBV6-1 and TRBJ2-3, with TRBD2 matching over 16 bases. Germline values: CDR1 MNHNS, CDR2 SASEGT. CDR3 size: 15 residues. The J segment lost 6 bases and the V segment lost 6 bases, leaving 3 bases of the junction unmatched. The CDR3 nucleotides read TGTGCCAGCAGGGGACTAGCGGGGGGGGTGGATACGCAGTATTTT. Residues: CASRGLAGGVDTQYF.

This sequence joins TRBV5-4 and TRBJ1-1; maybe TRBD1 (5 bases). The V gene lost 0 bases and the J gene lost 5 bases, with 11 bases spanning the gap. This CDR3 is 14 amino acids long. Germline CDR1 reads SGHNT; CDR2 reads YYREEE (reference sequence). As DNA, the CDR3 is TGTGCCAGCAGCTTGGTCGGCGGGGGGACTGAAGCTTTCTTT. Its protein is CASSLVGGGTEAFF. The full variable domain, in which reference TRBV5-4 and TRBJ1-1 provide the parts outside the CDR3, is ETGVTQSPTHLIKTRGQQVTLRCSSQSGHNTVSWYQQALGQGPQFIFQYYREEENGRGNFPPRFSGLQFPNYSSELNVNALELDDSALYLCASSLVGGGTEAFFGQGTRLTVV.

This rearrangement joins TRBV25-1 to TRBJ1-6, with 10 bases aligning to TRBD1. After removal of 6 bases from V and 8 bases from J, the junction contained 7 bases not matched to a gene. Germline values: CDR1 MGHDK, CDR2 SYGVNS. The CDR3 runs to 15 residues. In nucleotides, the CDR3 is TGTGCCAGCAGCGTAAGACAGGGGGCTGATTCACCCCTCCACTTT. Amino acid sequence: CASSVRQGADSPLHF.

This clone was counted a few times. V is TRBV21-1 and J is TRBJ2-7; the DNA was not used to check the table's D call, TRBD1. TRBV21-1 is a recognized pseudogene. The CDR3 consists of 16 residues. The CDR3 loop reads CASSKEARQGPYEQYV. The DNA of the CDR3 is TGTGCCAGCAGCAAAGAGGCTCGACAGGGACCCTACGAGCAGTACGTC.

The genes are TRBV28 and TRBJ2-1; 8 bases fit TRBD2. J lost 7 bases, V lost 6 bases, and 8 bases had no gene match. Germline values: CDR1 MDHEN, CDR2 SYDVKM. This CDR3 has 14 residues. As DNA, the CDR3 is TGTGCCAGCAGGGTAGCGGGGAAAAGGAATGAGCAGTTCTTC. Its protein product is CASRVAGKRNEQFF.